One and the same sample provided the 9 T cell receptor beta chains below, sequenced in a study of brain T cells in children with intractable seizures. Time point noted: blood from clinic visit 5 months post-surgery; TSC patient then seizure free. Generated by immunoSEQ multiplex PCR, the TCRdb table keeps only in-frame clones and is missing some. The sample holds about 320,000 clones; roughly 92% are singletons and the top ten take around 5%. The sequences come from peripheral blood, collected roughly 5 months after surgery. The source is a boy younger than two with tuberous sclerosis and intractable seizures.

The V call is TRBV14, the J call TRBJ1-1; D perhaps matches TRBD1 (6 bases). This CDR3 region has 17 residues. V lost 0 bases, J lost 1 base, and 15 bases lay in between. Germline values: CDR1 SGHDN, CDR2 FVKESK. The CDR3 region is CASSQERLRDKNTEAFF. The CDR3 DNA reads as TGTGCCAGCAGCCAAGAAAGACTTCGGGACAAGAACACTGAAGCTTTCTTT.

The chain links TRBV5-4 to TRBJ2-1, with 8 positions matching TRBD1. Per germline, CDR1 SGHNT and CDR2 YYREEE (reference sequence). V shed 0 bases, J shed 13 bases, and the junction held 6 bases outside the gene matches. The CDR3 spans 13 residues. CDR3 nucleotides: TGTGCCAGCAGCTTGGATTCGGGACAGGCTCAGTTCTTC. Encoded protein: CASSLDSGQAQFF.

This clone was recorded a few times. The rearrangement uses TRBV6-6 and TRBJ1-6; 7 bases map to TRBD1. Looked up from germline, CDR1 is MNHNY and CDR2 is SVGAGI (reference sequence). Trimming removed 10 bases from V and 7 bases from J; junction bases left unmatched: 7. There are 13 residues in the CDR3. This chain's CDR3 is CAITGDGNSPLHF. The DNA of the CDR3 is TGTGCCATTACAGGGGATGGGAATTCACCCCTCCACTTT.

The chain employs TRBV21-1 and TRBJ2-2; the D call TRBD1 from the table was never checked on the DNA. TRBV21-1 is termed a pseudogene. The length of the CDR3 is 18 residues. The DNA of the CDR3 is TGTGCCAGCAGCCCGCCCGGACAGGGCCAAAAAAACACCGGGGAGCTGTTTTTT. It translates to CASSPPGQGQKNTGELFF.

The gene calls are TRBV27 and TRBJ2-5, with unresolved D. Germline V gene lookup returns CDR1 MNHEY and CDR2 SMNVEV (reference sequence). Trimming shortened V by 5 bases and J by 0 bases, and 4 bases separated the two germline ends. The CDR3 extends over 12 amino acids. The CDR3 sequence is CASSHHQETQYF. As DNA, the CDR3 is TGTGCCAGCAGTCACCACCAAGAGACCCAGTACTTC.

Worth noting for this clone: One end of the junction varies from germline; a read error may be responsible. The chain recombines TRBV7-7 with TRBJ2-7, with 9 bases identical to TRBD2. In germline, CDR1 is SSHAT, CDR2 FNYEAQ (reference sequence). CDR3 length equals 13 residues. The CDR3 nucleotides read TGTGCTAGCAGCTTAGCGCGGGGGGGCGAGCAGTACTTC. Translating it yields CASSLARGGEQYF.

Turning to this clone: Other DNA sequences of this sample code for an identical CDR3. The V and J genes are TRBV2 and TRBJ1-1, with D tentatively TRBD1 (6 bases). The CDR3 totals 13 residues. Trimming left V 7 bases short and J 1 base short, with 10 bases between. From germline, CDR1 is SNHLY and CDR2 FYNNEI. Here the CDR3 reads CASMLDRNTEAFF. The CDR3 DNA reads TGTGCCAGCATGCTGGACAGGAACACTGAAGCTTTCTTT.

The chain carries TRBV13 and TRBJ1-4; tentative D call: TRBD1 (6 bases). V lost 3 bases and J 7 bases, leaving 15 bases between the germline ends. The CDR3 runs to 15 residues. Germline lookup yields CDR1 PRHDT and CDR2 FYEKMQ (reference sequence). The CDR3, as DNA: TGTGCCAGCAGCTTTTCGGGGGCACATGGTGAAAAACTGTTTTTT. Protein product: CASSFSGAHGEKLFF.

CDR3 residues: CASSLVGTSGIQAYEQYF. The CDR3 nucleotides are TGCGCCAGCAGCTTGGTAGGGACTAGCGGGATCCAGGCCTACGAGCAGTACTTC. This rearrangement joins TRBV5-1 to TRBJ2-7; TRBD2 agrees at 13 bases. Germline CDR1 reads SGHRS; CDR2 reads YFSETQ. This CDR3 comprises 18 residues. V was pared by 0 bases and J by 2 bases, with 8 bases of the junction left unmatched.